The 30 T cell receptor beta chains in this list originate from one sample, sequenced in a study of blood T cell repertoires in COVID-19. TCRdb's table, derived via immunoSEQ multiplex PCR, lists solely in-frame clones and lacks some. The sample includes more than 450,000 clones, about 85% seen only once; the top ten take under 0.75%. Sequencing input: PBMCs or T cells enriched from blood (not recorded which). These receptors originate from a woman under 30 who had recovered from COVID-19.

This clone was recorded only once. The chain combines TRBV6-5 with TRBJ2-1; D is unclear. V was pared by 6 bases and J by 0 bases, with 9 bases between. Germline V lookup: CDR1 MNHEY, CDR2 SVGAGI. The CDR3 sequence is 14 residues long. DNA of the CDR3: TGTGCCAGCAGCGGTAAGATCTCCTACAATGAGCAGTTCTTC. The encoded protein is CASSGKISYNEQFF.

This clone was seen a handful of times. This rearrangement joins TRBV4-1 to TRBJ1-5; no clear D. Germline CDR1 is MGHRA and CDR2 is YSYEKL. Between the trimmed V and J ends, which lost 0 bases and 5 bases, there was a span of 5 bases. CDR3 size: 13 residues. Here the CDR3 DNA reads TGCGCCAGCAGCCAAGATCGGGATCAGCCCCAGCATTTT. This codes for CASSQDRDQPQHF.

The rearrangement links TRBV5-1 to TRBJ1-3, with D uncertain. Germline V gives CDR1 SGHRS, CDR2 YFSETQ. V was trimmed by 1 base and J by 4 bases, leaving 6 bases between them. The length of the CDR3 is 13 residues. The CDR3 DNA sequence: TGCGCCAGCAGCTTGTTTGGCGGAAACACCATATATTTT. Translating it yields CASSLFGGNTIYF. The full variable domain, its missing parts supplied by reference TRBV5-1 and TRBJ1-3, is KAGVTQTPRYLIKTRGQQVTLSCSPISGHRSVSWYQQTPGQGLQFLFEYFSETQRNKGNFPGRFSGRQFSNSRSEMNVSTLELGDSALYLCASSLFGGNTIYFGEGSWLTVV.

The chain recombines TRBV7-9 with TRBJ1-1; no clear D gene. Germline V gives CDR1 SEHNR, CDR2 FQNEAQ (reference sequence). The CDR3 extends over 13 amino acids. V lost 5 bases to trimming and J lost 5 bases, with 12 bases between them. CDR3 loop: CASSPKHETEAFF. In DNA form, the CDR3 reads TGTGCCAGCAGCCCTAAGCACGAGACTGAAGCTTTCTTT.

The gene calls are TRBV5-6 and TRBJ1-3; D ambiguous. Trimming took 3 bases from V and 1 from J, leaving 14 bases between them. Germline loops: CDR1 SGHDT, CDR2 YYEEEE. The CDR3 sequence is 16 residues long. The CDR3 loop reads CASSSLFGGSGNTIYF. The CDR3 region has the DNA TGTGCCAGCAGCTCCCTTTTTGGAGGGTCTGGAAACACCATATATTTT.

V gene TRBV7-9 combines with J gene TRBJ2-7; 7 nucleotides agree with TRBD1. The trim removed 5 bases at V and 2 bases at J, leaving 9 bases unmatched. The germline gives CDR1 SEHNR, CDR2 FQNEAQ (reference sequence). The CDR3 contains 15 residues. CDR3 in DNA: TGTGCCAGCAGCCATGACAGGGAAGGGCCCTACGAGCAGTACTTC. It is translated as CASSHDREGPYEQYF.

The rearrangement links TRBV20-1 to TRBJ2-7; a weak D match, TRBD1 (5 bases). V shed 5 bases and J shed 9 bases, with 14 bases lying between them. CDR1 and CDR2 (germline): DFQATT, SNEGSKA (reference sequence). The length of the CDR3 is 11 residues. CDR3 sequence: CSAPAVRVQYF. In DNA form, the CDR3 reads TGCAGTGCTCCGGCCGTCAGGGTGCAGTACTTC.

The chain recombines TRBV18 with TRBJ2-7; possibly TRBD1 for D (6 bases). V was clipped by 6 bases and J by 3 bases, with 12 bases between them. The CDR3 contains 13 residues. Germline-derived CDR1 and CDR2 are KGHSH and LQKENI. CDR3 in amino acids: CASSTGTYYEQYF. CDR3 bases: TGTGCCAGCTCGACCGGGACATACTACGAGCAGTACTTC.

This clone was seen a single time. The J gene is TRBJ1-2, the V gene TRBV2; D is uncertain. V gave up 5 bases and J gave up 2 bases, with 9 bases separating them. Germline CDR1 and CDR2: SNHLY and FYNNEI. The CDR3 totals 13 residues. CDR3 sequence: CASSHSFNYGYTF. The CDR3 nucleotides are TGTGCCAGCAGTCACAGCTTCAACTATGGCTACACCTTC.

V gene TRBV7-9 combines with J gene TRBJ2-7; perhaps TRBD2 as D (5 bases). The V end lost 0 bases, the J end lost 6 bases, and 9 bases lay between the germline ends. The CDR3 spans 13 residues. CDR1 SEHNR and CDR2 FQNEAQ come from the germline V gene (reference sequence). CDR3 loop: CASSLAPRAEQYF. CDR3 sequence (DNA): TGTGCCAGCAGCTTAGCACCGCGGGCCGAGCAGTACTTC.

This chain links TRBV12-3 or TRBV12-4 with TRBJ2-7; TRBD1 agrees at 8 bases. Losses at the gene ends were 7 bases for V and 6 bases for J; bases not matched to a gene: 8. The CDR3 covers 13 residues. CDR3 coding DNA: TGTGCCAGCACCCCCGGGACAGGTGCCGAGCAGTACTTC. Amino acid sequence: CASTPGTGAEQYF.

This clone was recorded only once. This chain connects TRBV27 to TRBJ1-1; D is ambiguous. Germline V gene sequence: CDR1 MNHEY, CDR2 SMNVEV (reference sequence). The CDR3 is 13 residues long. Trimming took 5 bases from V and 3 from J, leaving 10 bases between them. The CDR3 spells CASSLGRDTEAFF. CDR3 DNA: TGTGCCAGCAGTCTGGGTCGGGACACTGAAGCTTTCTTT.

This rearrangement joins TRBV5-1 to TRBJ2-2, with a tentative D call TRBD1 (5 bases). There are 16 residues in the CDR3. The V gene lost 2 bases and the J gene lost 2 bases, with 13 bases spanning the gap. CDR1 is SGHRS and CDR2 is YFSETQ in the germline V gene. CDR3 nucleotide sequence: TGCGCCAGCAGCTTAAAAGATGGGGCTAACACCGGGGAGCTGTTTTTT. It translates to CASSLKDGANTGELFF.

The chain recombines TRBV21-1 with TRBJ2-1; the tabulated D call, TRBD2, remains unverified against the DNA. TRBV21-1 is a pseudogene segment. The CDR3 loop spans 11 amino acids. Written as DNA, the CDR3 is TGTGCCAGCTGGGGGGAGGATGAGCAGTTCTTC. The encoded protein is CASWGEDEQFF.

This chain uses TRBV4-1 with TRBJ2-7, with 9 nucleotides matching TRBD2. The CDR3 length is 17 residues. V dropped 1 base and J dropped 4; count of bases not matched to a gene: 11. Germline V gene lookup returns CDR1 MGHRA and CDR2 YSYEKL. As DNA, the CDR3 is TGCGCCAGCAGCCAAGTATTCGCTAGCGGGGCGGGTTACGAGCAGTACTTC. This encodes CASSQVFASGAGYEQYF.

The V and J genes are TRBV29-1 and TRBJ1-2; TRBD1 aligns across 9 bases. CDR3 length equals 13 residues. Germline loops: CDR1 SQVTM, CDR2 ANQGSEA. Trimming cost V 7 bases and J 3 bases; bases outside gene matches: 6. CDR3 sequence: CSGGTGLDYGYTF. The CDR3 DNA reads as TGCAGCGGCGGGACAGGGTTGGACTATGGCTACACCTTC. Variable domain in full (rest from reference TRBV29-1 and TRBJ1-2): SAVISQKPSRDICQRGTSLTIQCQVDSQVTMMFWYRQQPGQSLTLIATANQGSEATYESGFVIDKFPISRPNLTFSTLTVSNMSPEDSSIYLCSGGTGLDYGYTFGSGTRLTVV.

The chain joins TRBV29-1 to TRBJ2-5; the D gene could be TRBD1 or TRBD2 (6 bases each). The germline V gene encodes CDR1 SQVTM and CDR2 ANQGSEA. The CDR3 covers 12 residues. V lost 7 bases to trimming and J lost 1 base, with 10 bases between them. CDR3 DNA sequence: TGCAGCGGGGGGGACACCCAAGAGACCCAGTACTTC. It is translated as CSGGDTQETQYF. Filled out from reference TRBV29-1 and TRBJ2-5, the complete variable domain reads SAVISQKPSRDICQRGTSLTIQCQVDSQVTMMFWYRQQPGQSLTLIATANQGSEATYESGFVIDKFPISRPNLTFSTLTVSNMSPEDSSIYLCSGGDTQETQYFGPGTRLLVL.

The chain uses TRBV2 and TRBJ1-3, with TRBD1 identical over 7 bases. V shed 1 base, J shed 1 base, and the junction held 4 bases outside the gene matches. Germline CDR1 reads SNHLY; CDR2 reads FYNNEI. The CDR3 has 16 amino acids. CDR3 in amino acids: CASSEGPGGSGNTIYF. CDR3 nucleotide sequence: TGTGCCAGCAGTGAAGGGCCAGGGGGTTCTGGAAACACCATATATTTT.

In this sample, this clone turned up a few times. This chain connects TRBV18 to TRBJ1-4; D gene unclear. CDR3 length: 17 residues. Germline CDR1 and CDR2: KGHSH and LQKENI. Trimming cost V 2 bases and J 4 bases, with 17 bases left between them. In DNA, the CDR3 is TGTGCCAGCTCACCAAATCGAGCGTCAGATAATAATGAAAAACTGTTTTTT. It encodes CASSPNRASDNNEKLFF.

CDR3 coding DNA: TGTGCCAGCACCAGACCCCAGACAGATGAAGCTTTCTTT. Translation: CASTRPQTDEAFF. The chain joins TRBV6-6 to TRBJ1-1; a possible D gene is TRBD1 (5 bases). The germline V gene has CDR1 MNHNY and CDR2 SVGAGI (reference sequence). Trimming took off 7 bases at V and 7 bases at J, with 16 bases between the two ends. This CDR3 comprises 13 residues.

The table lists this clone with a few counts. This chain links TRBV18 with TRBJ1-1, with 7 bases lining up with TRBD1. CDR3 size: 15 residues. With 3 bases clipped from V and 8 bases from J, the junction kept 12 bases outside the gene matches. Germline V gene sequence: CDR1 KGHSH, CDR2 LQKENI. This CDR3 is CASSPNYNRGGEAFF. The CDR3 nucleotides read TGTGCCAGCTCACCCAACTATAACAGGGGAGGAGAAGCTTTCTTT.

The genes are TRBV3-1 (or the pseudogene TRBV3-2) and TRBJ2-5; 8 nucleotides line up with TRBD1. Per germline, CDR1 LGHDT and CDR2 YNNKEL (reference sequence). Trimming at V came to 4 bases and at J to 9 bases, leaving 10 bases not matched to a gene. This CDR3 is built from 14 residues. In DNA, the CDR3 is TGTGCCAGCAGCCGCCAGGAGGCAGGGGGCTCCCAGTACTTC. Translating it yields CASSRQEAGGSQYF.

This chain connects TRBV5-4 to TRBJ1-2; 8 nucleotides line up with TRBD1. The CDR3 spans 15 residues. After removal of 0 bases from V and 4 bases from J, the junction contained 5 bases not matched to a gene. Germline V gives CDR1 SGHNT, CDR2 YYREEE (reference sequence). Here the CDR3 reads CASSLGQGRSYGYTF. The CDR3 DNA sequence: TGTGCCAGCAGCTTGGGACAGGGGCGTAGCTATGGCTACACCTTC.

This chain connects TRBV5-1 to TRBJ1-2; a possible D gene is TRBD1 (5 bases). Germline V gene lookup returns CDR1 SGHRS and CDR2 YFSETQ. The CDR3 has 12 amino acids. Trimming took 5 bases from V and 8 from J, leaving 13 bases between them. CDR3 sequence reads: CASSPPGSGYTF. The CDR3 nucleotides read TGCGCCAGCAGTCCCCCAGGGTCCGGCTACACCTTC. Complete variable domain (other parts from reference TRBV5-1 and TRBJ1-2): KAGVTQTPRYLIKTRGQQVTLSCSPISGHRSVSWYQQTPGQGLQFLFEYFSETQRNKGNFPGRFSGRQFSNSRSEMNVSTLELGDSALYLCASSPPGSGYTFGSGTRLTVV.

The rearrangement joins TRBV12-3 or TRBV12-4 to TRBJ2-1, with a possible D match to TRBD1 (6 bases). The ends were cut back, 1 base at V and 5 bases at J, with 6 bases in the middle. The CDR3 totals 13 residues. The DNA for the CDR3 is TGTGCCAGCAGTTTAGGGGGGCACAATGAGCAGTTCTTC. It translates to CASSLGGHNEQFF.

The chain employs TRBV4-2 and TRBJ1-2, with D perhaps TRBD1 (5 bases). The CDR3 is 14 residues long. Germline CDR1 is LGHNA and CDR2 is YNFKEQ. V was pared by 0 bases and J by 8 bases, with 13 bases between. Written as DNA, the CDR3 is TGTGCCAGCAGCCAAGATAGGGGAACCGAGGGCTACACCTTC. It yields the protein CASSQDRGTEGYTF.

In regard to this clone: Distinct nucleotide sequences in the sample also encode this CDR3. The chain couples TRBV7-2 to TRBJ1-1; D is ambiguous. Trimming left V 3 bases short and J 0 bases short, with 5 bases between. The germline gives CDR1 SGHTA, CDR2 FQGNSA. The CDR3 contains 13 residues. CDR3 protein: CASSFTVNTEAFF. The CDR3, as DNA: TGTGCCAGCAGCTTTACAGTGAACACTGAAGCTTTCTTT.

The chain employs TRBV2 and TRBJ2-7, with D possibly being TRBD1 (5 bases). The germline gives CDR1 SNHLY, CDR2 FYNNEI. V was cut by 7 bases and J by 2 bases, with 9 bases left in between. The CDR3 loop spans 12 amino acids. The CDR3 protein is CASMQGTYEQYF. CDR3 DNA sequence: TGTGCCAGCATGCAGGGAACCTACGAGCAGTACTTC.

The chain is built from TRBV6-5 and TRBJ2-3; TRBD2 aligns across 7 bases. The V gene end was trimmed by 8 bases and the J gene end by 8 bases; junction bases not matched to a gene: 1. Germline V gene lookup returns CDR1 MNHEY and CDR2 SVGAGI. The CDR3 sequence is 10 residues long. The CDR3, as DNA: TGTGCCAGCGGGGGGGGTACGCAGTATTTT. This sequence encodes CASGGGTQYF.

V gene TRBV12-5 combines with J gene TRBJ1-1; a weak D match, TRBD1 (5 bases). The V gene's germline CDR1 is LGHNT and CDR2 FRNRAP. This CDR3 region has 16 residues. Trimming pared 2 bases from V and 1 base from J, leaving 14 bases between. As DNA, the CDR3 is TGTGCTAGTGGTTTGAAGGCAGGGAGGCAGAACACTGAAGCTTTCTTT. Translating it yields CASGLKAGRQNTEAFF.